By frequency in the sample, the clone carrying this T cell receptor (beta chain) is medium-sized. Its antigen remains unidentified. This entry comes from a study of neurological immune-mediated disorders. Study observations and caveats: The study found the most TCR clonal expansion in HTLV-1-associated myelopathy and the least in multiple sclerosis, below healthy controls. None of the CDR3 amino acid sequences in expanded clones turned up in more than one subject, which points to private repertoires in all groups.

The CDR3 totals 19 residues. V gave up 4 bases and J gave up 1 base; unmatched junction bases: 13. In germline, CDR1 is MDHEN, CDR2 SYDVKM. The team produced cDNA through 5'RACE using 10-nucleotide random UMIs. Every sequencing run produced over 160 million TCR-beta sequences, and the sequences from any one run covered 15-18 subjects. TCRdb called the 5' RACE reads again in MiXCR, with one record for every CDR3 protein. The table records some 29,000 distinct CDR3 sequences, around 12% of them present only once. Sample: PBMCs. The sequence was obtained from a man in his 60s in good health. The chain couples TRBV28 to TRBJ2-6; 7 nucleotides agree with TRBD1. The CDR3 reads CASSWDSPGALSGANVLTF. CDR3 in DNA: TGTGCCAGCAGTTGGGACAGCCCTGGGGCCCTTTCTGGGGCCAACGTCCTGACTTTC.